One sample yielded the 28 T cell receptor beta chains listed below, sequenced in a study of T-cell reconstitution after alpha-beta-depleted transplantation in children. As it was prepared, the TCRbeta library received unique molecular identifiers. TCRdb re-analysed the PCR reads in MiXCR, keeping a single row per CDR3 protein. The table shows 700,000 to 950,000 distinct CDR3 sequences, with roughly 15% occurring only once. This sample comprised PBMCs, mostly from graft donor cells, obtained 360 days after TCRalphabeta/CD19-depleted stem cell transplant. Receptor source: a male patient younger than 18 who had a stem cell transplant for acute lymphoblastic leukemia, so the T cells may come from the graft donor.

This clonotype has more than one count but fewer than ten. The rearrangement links TRBV6-5 to TRBJ2-1; 8 positions agree with TRBD2. The ends lost 4 bases at V and 0 bases at J; junction bases unmatched: 5. The CDR3 has 16 residues. Germline CDR1 MNHEY, CDR2 SVGAGI. For the CDR3, the DNA is TGTGCCAGCAGTTCTTTCAGCGGGAGCTCCTACAATGAGCAGTTCTTC. Protein sequence: CASSSFSGSSYNEQFF.

The rearrangement links TRBV28 to TRBJ2-7, with 8 bases lining up with TRBD2. J lost 6 bases, V lost 2 bases, and 3 bases had no gene match. In germline, CDR1 is MDHEN, CDR2 SYDVKM. The CDR3 spans 13 residues. CDR3 DNA sequence: TGTGCCAGCAGTTTACCGGGAGGGCTCGAGCAGTACTTC. The encoded protein is CASSLPGGLEQYF.

The chain uses TRBV18 and TRBJ2-7; D may be TRBD1 (6 bases). The CDR3 runs 16 residues. Trimming took 3 bases from V and 2 from J, leaving 17 bases between them. Germline V lookup: CDR1 KGHSH, CDR2 LQKENI. The CDR3 bases are TGTGCCAGCTCACCTCTGGTGGGACACCCTACCTACGAGCAGTACTTC. This translates into CASSPLVGHPTYEQYF. The variable domain in full, with the rest retrieved from reference TRBV18 and TRBJ2-7, is NAGVMQNPRHLVRRRGQEARLRCSPMKGHSHVYWYRQLPEEGLKFMVYLQKENIIDESGMPKERFSAEFPKEGPSILRIQQVVRGDSAAYFCASSPLVGHPTYEQYFGPGTRLTVT.

The chain links TRBV20-1 to TRBJ2-3, with TRBD2 matching over 10 bases. CDR1 is DFQATT, CDR2 SNEGSKA, per germline (reference sequence). J was trimmed by 9 bases and V by 5 bases; bases with no gene match: 8. This CDR3 region has 13 residues. The CDR3 DNA is TGCAGTGCTCCAACTAGCGGGATTATCACGCAGTATTTT. Residues: CSAPTSGIITQYF.

This clonotype was observed a handful of times. Here the CDR3 reads CASSQGGMRSLNTEAFF. The CDR3, as DNA: TGCGCCAGCAGCCAAGGGGGGATGAGGTCCCTGAACACTGAAGCTTTCTTT. The V call is TRBV4-1, the J call TRBJ1-1, with TRBD1 as a possible D gene (5 bases). This CDR3 has 17 residues. In germline, CDR1 is MGHRA, CDR2 YSYEKL. V lost 1 base, J lost 0 bases, and 15 bases lay in between.

This clonotype was seen at least ten times. The J gene is TRBJ2-5, the V gene TRBV11-2; no clear D gene. The germline V and J ends were trimmed by 3 bases and 2 bases, with 10 bases remaining between them. Germline V CDR1 and CDR2: SGHAT, FQNNGV. The CDR3 extends over 14 amino acids. CDR3 DNA sequence: TGTGCCAGCAGCTTGGCGTTGAGACAAGAGACCCAGTACTTC. This encodes CASSLALRQETQYF.

This sequence joins TRBV28 and TRBJ2-1; tentative D call: TRBD1 (6 bases). There are 16 residues in the CDR3. Trimming removed 3 bases at V and 4 bases at J, with 16 bases between. The V gene's germline CDR1 is MDHEN and CDR2 SYDVKM. The CDR3 region is CASSLARGRRYNEQFF. CDR3 sequence (DNA): TGTGCCAGCAGTTTGGCCAGGGGACGCAGGTACAATGAGCAGTTCTTC.

This clonotype was seen more than once but under ten times. The V gene is TRBV15, the J gene TRBJ1-6; D remains unclear. The length of the CDR3 is 17 residues. Per the germline V gene, CDR1 is LNHNV and CDR2 is YYDKDF (reference sequence). V shed 0 bases and J shed 0 bases, with 9 bases lying between them. The CDR3 coding sequence is TGTGCCACCAGCAGAGATGTGTATCCCTCCTATAATTCACCCCTCCACTTT. Its protein is CATSRDVYPSYNSPLHF.

This clonotype was detected only a few times. The chain combines TRBV7-8 with TRBJ1-5, with 7 bases identical to TRBD1. Per the germline V gene, CDR1 is SGHVS and CDR2 is FQNEAQ. The CDR3 sequence is 17 residues long. V was clipped by 1 base and J by 7 bases; unmatched bases: 13. The CDR3 sequence: CASSLVGQAAGGQPQHF. For the CDR3, the DNA is TGTGCCAGCAGCTTAGTCGGACAGGCTGCTGGTGGGCAGCCCCAGCATTTT. Full variable domain (rest looked up from reference TRBV7-8 and TRBJ1-5): GAGVSQSPRYKVAKRGQDVALRCDPISGHVSLFWYQQALGQGPEFLTYFQNEAQLDKSGLPSDRFFAERPEGSVSTLKIQRTQQEDSAVYLCASSLVGQAAGGQPQHFGDGTRLSIL.

The J gene is TRBJ1-2, the V gene TRBV9; 8 bases match TRBD1. J gave up 4 bases and V 0 bases, and 5 bases lay outside the gene matches. Germline V gene lookup returns CDR1 SGDLS and CDR2 YYNGEE. CDR3 length: 15 residues. The CDR3 protein is CASSVVGQAIYGYTF. CDR3 DNA: TGTGCCAGCAGCGTAGTGGGACAGGCGATCTATGGCTACACCTTC.

The chain joins TRBV18 to TRBJ2-7; no clear D. The germline V gene encodes CDR1 KGHSH and CDR2 LQKENI. The CDR3 loop spans 14 amino acids. With 1 base removed from V and 3 bases from J, the gap between germline ends came to 10 bases. CDR3 DNA: TGTGCCAGCTCACCACAGAACAGTATCTACGAGCAGTACTTC. This sequence encodes CASSPQNSIYEQYF.

This sequence joins TRBV29-1 and TRBJ2-7; possibly TRBD1 or TRBD2 for D (8 bases each). V was pared by 6 bases and J by 5 bases, with 23 bases between. Germline-derived CDR1 and CDR2 are SQVTM and ANQGSEA. This CDR3 has 15 residues. The CDR3 sequence is CSVTGTGTGGDEQYF. The DNA for the CDR3 is TGCAGCGTGACCGGGACAGGAACCGGGGGGGACGAGCAGTACTTC.

The chain is built from TRBV6-5 and TRBJ1-3, with 7 bases identical to TRBD1. Germline lookup yields CDR1 MNHEY and CDR2 SVGAGI. CDR3 size: 16 residues. V lost 2 bases, J lost 2 bases, and 6 bases stayed unmatched. The CDR3: CASSYKGAIAGNTIYF. In DNA form, the CDR3 reads TGTGCCAGCAGTTACAAGGGGGCGATTGCTGGAAACACCATATATTTT.

In DNA form, the CDR3 reads TGTGCCACCAGTGATCCAAAACCGGGACAGGGAAACATTCAGTACTTC. Its translation is CATSDPKPGQGNIQYF. V gene TRBV24-1 combines with J gene TRBJ2-4; 9 nucleotides match TRBD1. Germline CDR1 is KGHDR and CDR2 is SFDVKD. The CDR3 is made up of 16 amino acids. The junction had 8 bases not matched to a gene; V was cut back by 3 bases and J by 6 bases.

This chain uses TRBV4-1 with TRBJ2-1; 8 bases align to TRBD2. The CDR3 runs to 15 residues. The J segment lost 8 bases and the V segment lost 3 bases, leaving 9 bases of the junction unmatched. Germline CDR1 is MGHRA and CDR2 is YSYEKL. The CDR3 spells CASSQPGLVMHEQFF. In DNA, the CDR3 is TGCGCCAGCAGCCAGCCGGGACTAGTGATGCATGAGCAGTTCTTC.

In this sample, this clonotype turned up a few times. V gene TRBV11-2 combines with J gene TRBJ2-4; unclear D gene. Trimming took 0 bases from V and 6 from J, leaving 12 bases between them. Germline CDR1 reads SGHAT; CDR2 reads FQNNGV. CDR3 length: 15 amino acids. The CDR3 DNA reads as TGTGCCAGCAGCTTAGATCCCGGAGTCTTAAACATTCAGTACTTC. Protein sequence: CASSLDPGVLNIQYF.

This clonotype was seen a few times. Here the CDR3 DNA reads TGTGCCAGCAGCTTCGGTCCTAGCGGGAGGGCCGATAACATTCAGTACTTC. This codes for CASSFGPSGRADNIQYF. J is TRBJ2-4 and V is TRBV12-3 or TRBV12-4; TRBD2 aligns across 12 bases. This CDR3 region has 17 residues. V shed 6 bases and J 7 bases; nucleotides not matched to a gene: 13.

This clonotype was counted only a few times. The rearrangement uses TRBV12-3 or TRBV12-4 and TRBJ2-2; 7 bases match TRBD1. The CDR3 covers 14 residues. V lost 1 base, J lost 4 bases, and 0 bases stayed unmatched. The CDR3 DNA is TGTGCCAGCAGTTTAGGGGACAGCACCGGGGAGCTGTTTTTT. Translated: CASSLGDSTGELFF.

This clonotype was observed a few times. CDR3 in amino acids: CASSREKTSGPNNEQFF. The CDR3 region has the DNA TGTGCCAGCAGTCGAGAGAAGACTAGCGGGCCCAACAATGAGCAGTTCTTC. This sequence joins TRBV28 and TRBJ2-1, with 10 positions matching TRBD2. Germline V gene lookup returns CDR1 MDHEN and CDR2 SYDVKM. V was clipped by 5 bases and J by 5 bases; unmatched bases: 12. The CDR3 loop spans 17 amino acids.

Only a few counts were recorded for this clonotype. The chain recombines TRBV7-7 with TRBJ2-5; 9 bases line up with TRBD2. Germline V CDR1 and CDR2: SSHAT, FNYEAQ (reference sequence). V shed 7 bases and J 5 bases; nucleotides not matched to a gene: 8. The CDR3 consists of 14 residues. The DNA for the CDR3 is TGTGCCAGCACATTAGCGGGAGCGGGGGAGACCCAGTACTTC. Its protein is CASTLAGAGETQYF.

This CDR3 is CASSLEDRVLWTDTQYF. The CDR3 bases are TGCGCCAGCAGCTTGGAGGACAGGGTTCTCTGGACAGATACGCAGTATTTT. This chain links TRBV5-1 with TRBJ2-3, with 8 bases lining up with TRBD1. J lost 3 bases, V lost 0 bases, and 9 bases had no gene match. This CDR3 has 17 amino acids. The V gene's germline CDR1 is SGHRS and CDR2 YFSETQ.

This chain links TRBV11-2 with TRBJ2-5; 8 bases agree with TRBD1. This CDR3 region has 15 residues. J lost 4 bases, V lost 6 bases, and 10 bases had no gene match. Germline CDR1 and CDR2: SGHAT and FQNNGV. Here the CDR3 DNA reads TGTGCCAGCAGGACCCCAGGGGGCGCGGCAGAGACCCAGTACTTC. It yields the protein CASRTPGGAAETQYF. The full variable domain, completed using reference TRBV11-2 and TRBJ2-5, is EAGVAQSPRYKIIEKRQSVAFWCNPISGHATLYWYQQILGQGPKLLIQFQNNGVVDDSQLPKDRFSAERLKGVDSTLKIQPAKLEDSAVYLCASRTPGGAAETQYFGPGTRLLVL.

This clonotype was counted a few times. The rearrangement uses TRBV15 and TRBJ1-5; TRBD1 agrees at 7 bases. In germline, CDR1 is LNHNV, CDR2 YYDKDF (reference sequence). Trimming at V came to 3 bases and at J to 4 bases, leaving 15 bases not matched to a gene. The CDR3 runs 18 residues. The CDR3 protein is CATSRGSSMDRLNQPQHF. DNA for the CDR3: TGTGCCACCAGCAGGGGATCTTCCATGGACAGGCTGAATCAGCCCCAGCATTTT.

J is TRBJ1-1 and V is TRBV11-1; 9 bases match TRBD1. Germline trimming cut 1 base from V and 5 bases from J; bases unmatched to any gene: 14. CDR3 length: 18 residues. The germline CDR1 and CDR2 sequences are SGHAT and FQDESV (reference sequence). The CDR3 region is CASSLGVAGTGRGTEAFF. CDR3 sequence (DNA): TGTGCCAGCAGCTTAGGAGTCGCCGGGACAGGGAGGGGGACTGAAGCTTTCTTT. Full variable domain (remainder filled in from reference TRBV11-1 and TRBJ1-1): EAEVAQSPRYKITEKSQAVAFWCDPISGHATLYWYRQILGQGPELLVQFQDESVVDDSQLPKDRFSAERLKGVDSTLKIQPAELGDSAMYLCASSLGVAGTGRGTEAFFGQGTRLTVV.

V is TRBV9 and J is TRBJ2-1; possible D gene TRBD2, 5 bases. The CDR3 sequence is 16 residues long. From germline, CDR1 is SGDLS and CDR2 YYNGEE. Trimming shortened V by 0 bases and J by 0 bases, and 10 bases separated the two germline ends. The CDR3 nucleotides are TGTGCCAGCAGCGTAGCGGAGAGGGCCTCCTACAATGAGCAGTTCTTC. As protein: CASSVAERASYNEQFF.

This clonotype has a handful of counts. The V call is TRBV29-1, the J call TRBJ2-1; unclear D gene. The ends were cut back, 8 bases at V and 4 bases at J, with 21 bases in the middle. Germline CDR1 reads SQVTM; CDR2 reads ANQGSEA. This CDR3 is 15 amino acids long. The CDR3 DNA is TGCAGCTTAATTAGCCGGGTCCTCCAATACAATGAGCAGTTCTTC. Translating gives CSLISRVLQYNEQFF.

V is TRBV4-1 and J is TRBJ2-7; no clear D gene. The ends were cut back, 0 bases at V and 3 bases at J, with 9 bases in the middle. Germline CDR1 reads MGHRA; CDR2 reads YSYEKL. This CDR3 is 14 amino acids long. CDR3 coding DNA: TGCGCCAGCAGCCAAGATGGGCAGATCTACGAGCAGTACTTC. It specifies CASSQDGQIYEQYF.

The sample holds a few counts of this clonotype. This chain connects TRBV27 to TRBJ2-7, with D unresolved. CDR3 length: 13 amino acids. Germline lookup yields CDR1 MNHEY and CDR2 SMNVEV (reference sequence). Trimming stripped 4 bases from V and 6 bases from J, with 13 bases between. The CDR3 sequence: CASSYGPRREQYF. The DNA for the CDR3 is TGTGCCAGCAGTTATGGACCCAGACGCGAGCAGTACTTC.